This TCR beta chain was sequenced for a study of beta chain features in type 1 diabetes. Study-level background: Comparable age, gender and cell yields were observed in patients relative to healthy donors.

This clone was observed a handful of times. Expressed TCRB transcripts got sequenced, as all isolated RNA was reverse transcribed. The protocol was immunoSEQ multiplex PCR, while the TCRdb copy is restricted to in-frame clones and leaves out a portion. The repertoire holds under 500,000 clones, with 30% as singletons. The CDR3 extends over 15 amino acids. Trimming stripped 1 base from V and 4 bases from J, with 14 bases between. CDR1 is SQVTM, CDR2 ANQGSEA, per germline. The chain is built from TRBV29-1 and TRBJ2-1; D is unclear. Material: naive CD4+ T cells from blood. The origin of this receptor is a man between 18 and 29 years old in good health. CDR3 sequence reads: CSVEGVTIPYNEQFF. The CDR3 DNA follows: TGCAGCGTTGAAGGGGTGACGATCCCTTACAATGAGCAGTTCTTC.